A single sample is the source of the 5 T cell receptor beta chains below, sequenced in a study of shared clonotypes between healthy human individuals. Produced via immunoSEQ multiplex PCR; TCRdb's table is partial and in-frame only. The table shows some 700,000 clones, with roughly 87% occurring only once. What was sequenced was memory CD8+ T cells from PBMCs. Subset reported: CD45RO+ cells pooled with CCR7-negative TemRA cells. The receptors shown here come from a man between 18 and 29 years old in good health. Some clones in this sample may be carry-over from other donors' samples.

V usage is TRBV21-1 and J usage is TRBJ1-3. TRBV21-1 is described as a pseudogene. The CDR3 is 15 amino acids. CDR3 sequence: CASSMAGVSGNTIYF. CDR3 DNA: TGTGCCAGCAGCATGGCGGGAGTCTCTGGAAACACCATATATTTT.

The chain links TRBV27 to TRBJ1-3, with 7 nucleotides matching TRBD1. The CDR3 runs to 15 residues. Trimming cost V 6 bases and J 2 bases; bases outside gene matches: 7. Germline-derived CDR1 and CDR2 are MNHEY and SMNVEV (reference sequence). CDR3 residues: CASSVRQGTGNTIYF. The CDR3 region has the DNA TGTGCCAGCAGCGTTAGACAGGGCACTGGAAACACCATATATTTT.

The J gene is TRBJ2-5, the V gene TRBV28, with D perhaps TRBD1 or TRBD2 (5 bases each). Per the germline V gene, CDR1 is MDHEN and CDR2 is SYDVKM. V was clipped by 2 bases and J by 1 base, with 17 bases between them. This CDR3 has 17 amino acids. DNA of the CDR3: TGTGCCAGCAGTTTAGCCCCGTGGGGCCGGGGCCAAGAGACCCAGTACTTC. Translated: CASSLAPWGRGQETQYF.

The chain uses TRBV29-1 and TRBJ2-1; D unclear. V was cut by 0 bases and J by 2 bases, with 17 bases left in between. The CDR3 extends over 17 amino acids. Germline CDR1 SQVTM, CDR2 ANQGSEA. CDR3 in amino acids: CSVEDLPPKGPYNEQFF. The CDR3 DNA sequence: TGCAGCGTTGAAGATTTACCTCCCAAAGGGCCCTACAATGAGCAGTTCTTC.

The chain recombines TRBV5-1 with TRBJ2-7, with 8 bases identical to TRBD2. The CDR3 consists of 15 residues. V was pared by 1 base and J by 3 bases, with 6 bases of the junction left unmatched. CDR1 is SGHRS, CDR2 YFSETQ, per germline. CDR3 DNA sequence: TGCGCCAGCAGCTTGTGGACTAGCTACGGCTACGAGCAGTACTTC. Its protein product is CASSLWTSYGYEQYF. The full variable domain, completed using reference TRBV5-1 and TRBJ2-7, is KAGVTQTPRYLIKTRGQQVTLSCSPISGHRSVSWYQQTPGQGLQFLFEYFSETQRNKGNFPGRFSGRQFSNSRSEMNVSTLELGDSALYLCASSLWTSYGYEQYFGPGTRLTVT.